This paragraph reports one T cell receptor beta chain. This entry comes from a study of blood T cell repertoires in COVID-19. For the study at large: From T cells, B-cell-depleted T cells, or PBMCs came the material, which was cDNA or gDNA.

Trimming cost V 0 bases and J 7 bases, with 14 bases left between them. Germline CDR1 reads LGHDT; CDR2 reads YNNKEL (reference sequence). The CDR3 has 15 amino acids. Source study methods: Quantification of nucleated cells was approximated via reference gene primer amplification. Libraries were prepared by immunoSEQ multiplex PCR; TCRdb keeps only in-frame clonotypes and omits some of them. V, J and clone size were drawn from that table, and D and trimming were deduced from the DNA. The data contain roughly 74,000 clones, over 75% of them singletons. Source material: peripheral blood. The chain joins TRBV3-1 (or the pseudogene TRBV3-2) to TRBJ2-3; the D gene is possibly TRBD2 (5 bases). This TCR derives from a man aged 65 to 85 with active or convalescent COVID-19. The CDR3 loop is CASSQDGVALNTQYF. CDR3 DNA: TGTGCCAGCAGCCAAGATGGGGTAGCGTTGAATACGCAGTATTTT.